The clone carrying this TCR beta chain was found a few times. The antigen remains undetermined. The data stem from a study of T-cell reconstitution after alpha-beta-depleted transplantation in children. Study findings and constraints: The origin of high day-60 TCRbeta diversity in some patients lay in surviving recipient T cells and thymic progenitors. Several hundred rapidly expanded clones from non-depleted graft cells reportedly supplied alpha-beta T cells about two months post-transplant.

Researchers prepared the TCRbeta library using unique molecular identifiers, the study reports. Using its own MiXCR run on the PCR reads, TCRdb lists one record per CDR3 protein. The data contain 250,000 to 300,000 distinct CDR3 sequences, about 9.5% of them singletons. The origin of this receptor is a boy younger than two with acute myeloid leukemia, due to receive a stem cell transplant. The sequenced sample was PBMCs, obtained before TCRalphabeta/CD19-depleted stem cell transplant.

CDR3 in amino acids: CASMGLSGEQYF. DNA of the CDR3: TGTGCCAGCATGGGACTAAGCGGCGAGCAGTACTTC. The chain carries TRBV27 and TRBJ2-7, with TRBD2 identical over 7 bases. From germline, CDR1 is MNHEY and CDR2 SMNVEV (reference sequence). J gave up 6 bases and V 7 bases, and 6 bases lay outside the gene matches. This CDR3 spans 12 amino acids.